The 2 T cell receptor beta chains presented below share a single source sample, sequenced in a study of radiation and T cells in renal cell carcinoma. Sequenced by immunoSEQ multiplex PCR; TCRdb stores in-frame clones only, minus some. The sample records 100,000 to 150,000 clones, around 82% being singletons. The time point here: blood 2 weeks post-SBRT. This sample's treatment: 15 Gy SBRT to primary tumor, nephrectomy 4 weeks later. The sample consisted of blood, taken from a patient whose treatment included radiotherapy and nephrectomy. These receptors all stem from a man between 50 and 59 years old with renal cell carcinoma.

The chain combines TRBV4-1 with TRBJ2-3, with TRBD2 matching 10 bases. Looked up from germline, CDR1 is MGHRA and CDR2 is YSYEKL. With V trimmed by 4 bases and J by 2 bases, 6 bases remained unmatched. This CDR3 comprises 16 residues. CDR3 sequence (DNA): TGCGCCAGCAGCCGGCGTCTAGCGGGGGACACAGATACGCAGTATTTT. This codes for CASSRRLAGDTDTQYF.

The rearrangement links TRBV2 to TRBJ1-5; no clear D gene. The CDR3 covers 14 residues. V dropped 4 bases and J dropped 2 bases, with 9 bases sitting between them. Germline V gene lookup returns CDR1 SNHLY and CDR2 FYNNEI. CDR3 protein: CASSGTWGNQPQHF. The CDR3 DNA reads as TGTGCCAGCAGTGGGACCTGGGGCAATCAGCCCCAGCATTTT.